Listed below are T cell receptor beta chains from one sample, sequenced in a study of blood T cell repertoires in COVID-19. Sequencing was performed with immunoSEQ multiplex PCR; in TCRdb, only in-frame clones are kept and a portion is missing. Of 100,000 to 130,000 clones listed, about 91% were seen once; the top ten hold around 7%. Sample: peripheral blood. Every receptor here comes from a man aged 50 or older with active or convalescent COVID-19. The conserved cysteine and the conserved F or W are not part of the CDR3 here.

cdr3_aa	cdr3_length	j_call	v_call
SVANSGNTEAF	11	TRBJ1-1	TRBV29-1
ASSPLHSKAF	10	TRBJ1-1	TRBV18
ASSLRGLNTGELF	13	TRBJ2-2	TRBV5-1
ASKGQQGSNQPQH	13	TRBJ1-5	TRBV19
ASRPGLAGLDEQF	13	TRBJ2-1	TRBV5-1
ASSLELAGGLETQY	14	TRBJ2-5	TRBV5-5
ASRASGRWDTQY	12	TRBJ2-3	TRBV28
ASSEGMGWGAGSYEQY	16	TRBJ2-7	TRBV6-1
SVPGWTEAF	9	TRBJ1-1	TRBV20-1
ASSPPTGYEQY	11	TRBJ2-7	TRBV7-9
ASTGSWLNTEAF	12	TRBJ1-1	TRBV6-5
ASSLNVPGYGELF	13	TRBJ2-2	TRBV7-7
ASARQNTDTQY	11	TRBJ2-3	TRBV9
ASSLGAHAGRNNFYSSYEQY	20	TRBJ2-7	TRBV7-7
ATSRDEGQGPLLAYEQY	17	TRBJ2-7	TRBV15
ASSNRADRGRKYEQY	15	TRBJ2-7	TRBV21-1
ATGERDRTDTQY	12	TRBJ2-3	TRBV27
ASSMINVANGYT	12	TRBJ1-2	TRBV19
ASSSPGRYNEQF	12	TRBJ2-1	TRBV7-2
ASSVEQGTYEQY	12	TRBJ2-7	TRBV11-2